The entry that follows covers one TCR beta chain sequence. CDR3 length equals 14 residues. V lost 3 bases and J 6 bases, leaving 12 bases between the germline ends. CDR1 and CDR2 (germline): SGHVS, FQNEAQ. Amplification used 60 Vbeta primers and 13 Jbeta primers. Sequencing was performed with immunoSEQ multiplex PCR; in TCRdb, only in-frame clones are kept and a portion is missing. The table records roughly 170,000 clones, more than 65% of them present only once. The data stem from a study of cytomegalovirus exposure and HLA in healthy donors. The sample consisted of PBMCs. The clonotype was recovered from a girl aged 2 to 9 in good health and CMV-seropositive. The chain employs TRBV7-8 and TRBJ2-1; D is unresolved. CDR3 in amino acids: CASSLKRSLNEQFF. The CDR3 bases are TGTGCCAGCAGCTTGAAAAGGAGTCTCAATGAGCAGTTCTTC.